These 22 T cell receptor beta chains share one sample of origin, sequenced in a study of shared clonotypes between healthy human individuals. Method: immunoSEQ multiplex PCR; TCRdb's copy keeps in-frame clones and lacks some. The profile shows 2 million to 2.5 million clones, approximately 93% of them singletons. The specimen was naive CD4+ T cells from PBMCs. Subset in this sample: CD45RA+ positively selected. The receptors were sampled from a man aged 18 to 29 in good health. Some clones in this sample may be carry-over from other donors' samples.

The gene calls are TRBV4-3 and TRBJ1-4; 9 nucleotides align to TRBD1. After removal of 3 bases from V and 8 bases from J, the junction contained 10 bases not matched to a gene. The CDR3 runs 16 residues. Germline values: CDR1 LGHNA, CDR2 YSLEER. CDR3 region: CASSQRGQGGWEKLFF. The CDR3 nucleotides read TGCGCCAGCAGCCAGAGGGGACAGGGCGGTTGGGAAAAACTGTTTTTT.

V is TRBV11-2 and J is TRBJ1-2, with D uncertain. V was pared by 5 bases and J by 3 bases, with 7 bases between. The germline V gene encodes CDR1 SGHAT and CDR2 FQNNGV. This CDR3 region has 12 residues. In nucleotides, the CDR3 is TGTGCCAGCAGCGAGACGGACTATGGCTACACCTTC. This sequence encodes CASSETDYGYTF.

V gene TRBV6-6 combines with J gene TRBJ1-5; D remains unclear. The germline CDR1 and CDR2 sequences are MNHNY and SVGAGI (reference sequence). V dropped 2 bases and J dropped 5 bases, with 10 bases sitting between them. The CDR3 runs 14 residues. The CDR3 DNA reads TGTGCCAGCAGTTACAGCACGATCGATCAGCCCCAGCATTTT. It is translated as CASSYSTIDQPQHF.

The chain joins TRBV5-4 to TRBJ2-7; 9 nucleotides agree with TRBD2. Germline CDR1 and CDR2: SGHNT and YYREEE (reference sequence). V lost 0 bases, J lost 2 bases, and 6 bases stayed unmatched. The CDR3 loop spans 16 amino acids. Here the CDR3 reads CASSLGLAGYTYEQYF. CDR3 bases: TGTGCCAGCAGCTTGGGCCTAGCGGGATACACCTACGAGCAGTACTTC.

The CDR3 bases are TGTGCCAGCAGCCTACGGGACAGCTCCTACAATGAGCAGTTCTTC. Its translation: CASSLRDSSYNEQFF. The V call is TRBV11-1, the J call TRBJ2-1, with 7 positions matching TRBD1. The CDR3 spans 15 residues. CDR1 and CDR2 (germline): SGHAT, FQDESV (reference sequence). Trimming removed 5 bases from V and 0 bases from J; junction bases left unmatched: 4.

The CDR3 region has the DNA TGTGCCAGCAGTTTAGCAGTCTACGAGCAGTACTTC. The encoded protein is CASSLAVYEQYF. The chain recombines TRBV28 with TRBJ2-7; D not certain. Trimming cost V 2 bases and J 3 bases, with 5 bases left between them. This CDR3 region has 12 residues. CDR1 and CDR2 (germline): MDHEN, SYDVKM.

The chain employs TRBV5-4 and TRBJ2-2; D remains ambiguous. This CDR3 is 13 amino acids long. V dropped 2 bases and J dropped 6 bases, with 8 bases sitting between them. Germline V gene lookup returns CDR1 SGHNT and CDR2 YYREEE (reference sequence). The CDR3 is CASSFSPAGELFF. In nucleotides, the CDR3 is TGTGCCAGCAGCTTCAGCCCAGCCGGGGAGCTGTTTTTT.

This chain links TRBV28 with TRBJ2-1; TRBD2 matches at 14 bases. The CDR3 spans 18 residues. Trimming cost V 5 bases and J 3 bases; bases outside gene matches: 9. Germline V gene data show CDR1 as MDHEN and CDR2 as SYDVKM. CDR3: CASSVPIGLAGGYNEQFF. The CDR3 nucleotides read TGTGCCAGCAGTGTCCCCATTGGACTAGCGGGGGGCTACAATGAGCAGTTCTTC.

The rearrangement uses TRBV2 and TRBJ1-2, with unresolved D. The CDR3 is 14 residues long. Germline V gene lookup returns CDR1 SNHLY and CDR2 FYNNEI. V shed 3 bases and J shed 0 bases, with 8 bases lying between them. The CDR3 DNA reads TGTGCCAGCAGTGACAACAGCCCTAACTATGGCTACACCTTC. This encodes CASSDNSPNYGYTF.

The genes are TRBV29-1 and TRBJ2-1, with 10 nucleotides matching TRBD2. V dropped 4 bases and J dropped 0; count of bases not matched to a gene: 6. Germline values: CDR1 SQVTM, CDR2 ANQGSEA. The CDR3 is 16 amino acids. CDR3 DNA: TGCAGCGTTGTCATAGCGGGAGGTAGCTCCTACAATGAGCAGTTCTTC. Translated: CSVVIAGGSSYNEQFF.

This clone was seen a handful of times. The chain joins TRBV5-1 to TRBJ2-2; either TRBD1 or TRBD2 may supply D (6 bases each). Trimming removed 4 bases from V and 2 bases from J, with 12 bases in between. From germline, CDR1 is SGHRS and CDR2 YFSETQ. This CDR3 has 15 amino acids. The chain's CDR3 is CASSPGAVNTGELFF. The CDR3 DNA reads as TGCGCCAGCAGCCCGGGGGCGGTAAACACCGGGGAGCTGTTTTTT.

This sequence joins TRBV5-1 and TRBJ2-7; 14 bases map to TRBD2. The CDR3 contains 14 residues. Germline V gene sequence: CDR1 SGHRS, CDR2 YFSETQ. V was pared by 4 bases and J by 6 bases, with 3 bases of the junction left unmatched. CDR3 protein: CASSGLAGGGEQYF. The DNA for the CDR3 is TGCGCCAGCAGCGGACTAGCGGGAGGCGGCGAGCAGTACTTC. The variable domain in full, with the rest retrieved from reference TRBV5-1 and TRBJ2-7, is KAGVTQTPRYLIKTRGQQVTLSCSPISGHRSVSWYQQTPGQGLQFLFEYFSETQRNKGNFPGRFSGRQFSNSRSEMNVSTLELGDSALYLCASSGLAGGGEQYFGPGTRLTVT.

The sample holds one count of this clone. This chain joins TRBV18 and TRBJ1-2; 7 bases map to TRBD1. The CDR3 totals 16 residues. Germline lookup yields CDR1 KGHSH and CDR2 LQKENI. V dropped 3 bases and J dropped 1; count of bases not matched to a gene: 8. The CDR3 spells CASSPRQGNSNYGYTF. In nucleotides, the CDR3 is TGTGCCAGCTCACCGCGACAGGGAAATAGTAACTATGGCTACACCTTC.

The V and J genes are TRBV21-1 and TRBJ2-1; the table's TRBD1 call for D was not verified on the DNA. TRBV21-1 is flagged as a pseudogene. The length of the CDR3 is 17 residues. CDR3 in amino acids: CASSNGDSQSSYNEQFF. CDR3 sequence (DNA): TGTGCCAGCAGCAACGGGGACAGTCAGAGCTCCTACAATGAGCAGTTCTTC.

A note on this clone: At the DNA level, this CDR3 is encoded by other sequences in the same sample as well. The chain couples TRBV7-2 to TRBJ1-3, with D possibly being TRBD1 (5 bases). V lost 3 bases and J 0 bases, leaving 12 bases between the germline ends. In germline, CDR1 is SGHTA, CDR2 FQGNSA. This CDR3 spans 16 amino acids. The CDR3 loop is CASSFLGRASGNTIYF. CDR3 nucleotide sequence: TGTGCCAGCAGCTTTTTGGGGCGGGCCTCTGGAAACACCATATATTTT.

This clone was observed a few times. The rearrangement uses TRBV4-1 and TRBJ2-7; a possible D gene is TRBD1 (6 bases). CDR1 is MGHRA and CDR2 is YSYEKL in the germline V gene. V dropped 1 base and J dropped 6 bases, with 13 bases sitting between them. The CDR3 runs 14 residues. CDR3 in amino acids: CASSQAENRVEQYF. DNA for the CDR3: TGCGCCAGCAGCCAAGCGGAGAACAGGGTCGAGCAGTACTTC.

This chain joins TRBV28 and TRBJ2-7; D is undetermined. This CDR3 is built from 14 residues. Trimming took 3 bases from V and 6 from J, leaving 15 bases between them. Germline CDR1 and CDR2: MDHEN and SYDVKM. The CDR3, as DNA: TGTGCCAGCAGTTTGGAGAATTCGGTCGGCGAGCAGTACTTC. The encoded protein is CASSLENSVGEQYF.

The chain recombines TRBV5-4 with TRBJ2-7; maybe TRBD2 (5 bases). Trimming pared 4 bases from V and 4 bases from J, leaving 12 bases between. Germline V lookup: CDR1 SGHNT, CDR2 YYREEE (reference sequence). The CDR3 is 13 amino acids. The CDR3: CASSRTPPYEQYF. The CDR3 DNA follows: TGTGCCAGCAGCAGGACTCCTCCTTACGAGCAGTACTTC. The full variable domain, its missing parts supplied by reference TRBV5-4 and TRBJ2-7, is ETGVTQSPTHLIKTRGQQVTLRCSSQSGHNTVSWYQQALGQGPQFIFQYYREEENGRGNFPPRFSGLQFPNYSSELNVNALELDDSALYLCASSRTPPYEQYFGPGTRLTVT.

The chain links TRBV29-1 to TRBJ2-4; 8 bases map to TRBD2. Unmatched junction bases numbered 10, after V lost 3 bases and J lost 0 bases. The germline gives CDR1 SQVTM, CDR2 ANQGSEA. The CDR3 spans 17 residues. The CDR3 region has the DNA TGCAGCGTTGAGTTAGCGGGAAGGAGACTAGCCAAAAACATTCAGTACTTC. Protein: CSVELAGRRLAKNIQYF.

The chain is built from TRBV5-1 and TRBJ2-1; 13 nucleotides match TRBD2. Losses at the gene ends were 3 bases for V and 2 bases for J; bases not matched to a gene: 5. Germline assignment: CDR1 SGHRS and CDR2 YFSETQ. This CDR3 has 17 amino acids. CDR3 in DNA: TGCGCCAGCAGCTGGGATGGGACTAGCGGGACCTACAATGAGCAGTTCTTC. It yields the protein CASSWDGTSGTYNEQFF.

The chain has TRBV5-1 and TRBJ1-2; D is uncertain. Trimming took 4 bases from V and 4 from J, leaving 17 bases between them. The CDR3 covers 15 residues. The germline gives CDR1 SGHRS, CDR2 YFSETQ. CDR3 region: CASSPSEGYRYGYTF. The CDR3 bases are TGCGCCAGCAGCCCCTCGGAGGGATACCGCTATGGCTACACCTTC.

J is TRBJ2-1 and V is TRBV10-3; D is ambiguous. Germline CDR1 is ENHRY and CDR2 is SYGVKD. The length of the CDR3 is 12 residues. V was trimmed by 0 bases and J by 10 bases, leaving 7 bases between them. The CDR3 loop is CAISESRTEQFF. The CDR3 DNA follows: TGTGCCATCAGTGAGTCGAGAACAGAGCAGTTCTTC.